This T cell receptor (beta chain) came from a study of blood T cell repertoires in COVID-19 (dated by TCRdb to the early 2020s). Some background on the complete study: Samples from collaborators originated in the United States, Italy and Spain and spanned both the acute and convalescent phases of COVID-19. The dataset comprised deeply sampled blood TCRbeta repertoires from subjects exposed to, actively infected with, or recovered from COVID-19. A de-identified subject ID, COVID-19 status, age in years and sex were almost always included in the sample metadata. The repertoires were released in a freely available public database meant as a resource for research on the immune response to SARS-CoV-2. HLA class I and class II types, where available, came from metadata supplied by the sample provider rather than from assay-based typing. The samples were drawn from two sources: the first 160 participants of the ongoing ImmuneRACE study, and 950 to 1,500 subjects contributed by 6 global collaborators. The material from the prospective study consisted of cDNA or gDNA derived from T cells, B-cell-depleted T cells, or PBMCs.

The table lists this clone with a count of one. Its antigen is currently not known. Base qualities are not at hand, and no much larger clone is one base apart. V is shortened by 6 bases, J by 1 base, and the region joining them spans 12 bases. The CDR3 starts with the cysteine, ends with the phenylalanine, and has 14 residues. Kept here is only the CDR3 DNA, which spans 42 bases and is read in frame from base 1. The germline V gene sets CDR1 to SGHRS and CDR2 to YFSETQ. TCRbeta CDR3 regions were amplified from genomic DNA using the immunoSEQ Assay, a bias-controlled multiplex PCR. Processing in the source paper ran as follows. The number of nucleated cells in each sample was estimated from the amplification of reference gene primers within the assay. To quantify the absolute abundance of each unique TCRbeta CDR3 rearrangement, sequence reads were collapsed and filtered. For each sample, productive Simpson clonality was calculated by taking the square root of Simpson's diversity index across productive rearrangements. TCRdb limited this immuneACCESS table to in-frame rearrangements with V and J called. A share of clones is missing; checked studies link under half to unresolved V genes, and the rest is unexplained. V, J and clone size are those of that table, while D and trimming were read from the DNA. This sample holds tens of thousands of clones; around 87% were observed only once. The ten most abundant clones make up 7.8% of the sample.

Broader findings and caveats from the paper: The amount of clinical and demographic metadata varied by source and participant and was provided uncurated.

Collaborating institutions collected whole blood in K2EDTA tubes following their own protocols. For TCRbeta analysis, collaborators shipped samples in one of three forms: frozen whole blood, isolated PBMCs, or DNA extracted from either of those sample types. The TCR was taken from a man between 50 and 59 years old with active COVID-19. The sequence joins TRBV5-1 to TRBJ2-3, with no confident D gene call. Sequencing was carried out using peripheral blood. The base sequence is TGCGCCAGCACCCAGGAATCAGGCACAGATACGCAGTATTTT. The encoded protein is CASTQESGTDTQYF.